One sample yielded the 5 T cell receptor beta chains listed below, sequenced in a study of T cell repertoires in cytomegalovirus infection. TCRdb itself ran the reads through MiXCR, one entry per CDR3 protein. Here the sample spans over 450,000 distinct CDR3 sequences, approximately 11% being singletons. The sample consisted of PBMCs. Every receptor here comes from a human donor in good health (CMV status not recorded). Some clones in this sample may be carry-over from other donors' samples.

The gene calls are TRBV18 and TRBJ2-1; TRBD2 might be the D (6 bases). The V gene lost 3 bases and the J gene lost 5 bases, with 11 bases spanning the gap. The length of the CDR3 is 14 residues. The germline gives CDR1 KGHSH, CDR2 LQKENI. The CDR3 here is CASSPGLENNEQFF. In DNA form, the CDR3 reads TGTGCCAGCTCACCGGGACTGGAGAACAATGAGCAGTTCTTC.

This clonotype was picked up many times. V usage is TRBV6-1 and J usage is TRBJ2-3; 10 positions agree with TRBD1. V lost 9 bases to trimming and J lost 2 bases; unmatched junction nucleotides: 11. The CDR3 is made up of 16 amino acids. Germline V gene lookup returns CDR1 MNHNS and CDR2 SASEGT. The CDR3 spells CASNDDRGLNTDTQYF. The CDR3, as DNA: TGTGCCAGTAACGACGACAGGGGGCTGAACACAGATACGCAGTATTTT.

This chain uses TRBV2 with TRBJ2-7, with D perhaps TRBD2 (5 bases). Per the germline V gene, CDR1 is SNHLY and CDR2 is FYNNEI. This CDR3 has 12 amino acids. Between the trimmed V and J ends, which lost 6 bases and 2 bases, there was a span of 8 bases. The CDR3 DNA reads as TGTGCCAGCAGCGGGATTCCCTACGAGCAGTACTTC. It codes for CASSGIPYEQYF.

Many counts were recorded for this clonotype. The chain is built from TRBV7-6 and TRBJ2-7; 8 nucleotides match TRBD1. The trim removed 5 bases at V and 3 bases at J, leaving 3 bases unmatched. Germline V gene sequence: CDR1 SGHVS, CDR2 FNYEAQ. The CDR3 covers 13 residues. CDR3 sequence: CASSRTGGYEQYF. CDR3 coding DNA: TGTGCCAGCAGCCGTACAGGGGGCTACGAGCAGTACTTC.

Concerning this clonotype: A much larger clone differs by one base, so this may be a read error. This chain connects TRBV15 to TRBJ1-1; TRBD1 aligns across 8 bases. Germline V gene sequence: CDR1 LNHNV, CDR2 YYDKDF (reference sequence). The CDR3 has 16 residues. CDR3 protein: CAAREKPDRVRTEAFF. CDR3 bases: TGTGCCGCCAGAGAAAAGCCGGACAGGGTGAGAACTGAAGCTTTCTTT. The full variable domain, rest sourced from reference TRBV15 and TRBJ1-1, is DAMVIQNPRYQVTQFGKPVTLSCSQTLNHNVMYWYQQKSSQAPKLLFHYYDKDFNNEADTPDNFQSRRPNTSFCFLDIRSPGLGDTAMYLCAAREKPDRVRTEAFFGQGTRLTVV.